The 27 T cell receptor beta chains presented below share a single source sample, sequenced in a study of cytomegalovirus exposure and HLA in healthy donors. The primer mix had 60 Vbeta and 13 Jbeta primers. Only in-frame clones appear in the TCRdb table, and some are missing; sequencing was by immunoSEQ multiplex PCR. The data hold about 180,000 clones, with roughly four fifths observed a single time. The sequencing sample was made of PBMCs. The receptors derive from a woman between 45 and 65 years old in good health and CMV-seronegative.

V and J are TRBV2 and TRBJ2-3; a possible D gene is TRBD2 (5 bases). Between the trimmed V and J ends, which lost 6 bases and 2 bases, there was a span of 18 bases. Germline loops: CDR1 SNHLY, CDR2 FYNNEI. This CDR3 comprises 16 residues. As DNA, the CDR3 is TGTGCCAGCAGGACGTTAGACTATCCCCTCACAGATACGCAGTATTTT. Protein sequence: CASRTLDYPLTDTQYF.

DNA of the CDR3: TGTGCCAGCCGGAGTGCGCGGGGTGAAAAACTGTTTTTT. It is translated as CASRSARGEKLFF. V and J are TRBV16 and TRBJ1-4; D unresolved. Between the trimmed V and J ends, which lost 8 bases and 7 bases, there was a span of 14 bases. The CDR3 totals 13 residues. Germline assignment: CDR1 KGHSY and CDR2 FQNENV.

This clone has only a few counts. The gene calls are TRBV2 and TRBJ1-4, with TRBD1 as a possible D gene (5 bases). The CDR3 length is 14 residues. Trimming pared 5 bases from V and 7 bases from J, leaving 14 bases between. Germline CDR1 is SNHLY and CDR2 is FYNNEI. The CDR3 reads CASSSDSLGEKLFF. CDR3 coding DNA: TGTGCCAGCAGTTCAGACAGCCTCGGTGAAAAACTGTTTTTT.

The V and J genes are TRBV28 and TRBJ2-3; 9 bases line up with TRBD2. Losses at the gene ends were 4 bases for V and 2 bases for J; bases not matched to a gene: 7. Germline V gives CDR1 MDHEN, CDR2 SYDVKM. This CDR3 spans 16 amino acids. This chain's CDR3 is CASSYRLAGLTDTQYF. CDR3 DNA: TGTGCCAGCAGTTATCGTCTAGCGGGGCTCACAGATACGCAGTATTTT.

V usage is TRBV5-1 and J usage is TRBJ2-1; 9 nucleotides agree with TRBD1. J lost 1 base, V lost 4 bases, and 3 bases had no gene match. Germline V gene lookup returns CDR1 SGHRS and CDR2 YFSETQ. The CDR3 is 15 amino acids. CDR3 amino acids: CASSMGQGSYNEQFF. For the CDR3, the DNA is TGCGCCAGCAGCATGGGACAGGGTTCCTACAATGAGCAGTTCTTC.

This chain's CDR3 is CASSLTGGTDTQYF. The CDR3 DNA is TGTGCCAGTAGTCTGACAGGCGGCACAGATACGCAGTATTTT. The rearrangement links TRBV19 to TRBJ2-3; the D gene is possibly TRBD1 (6 bases). The CDR3 runs 14 residues. Germline loops: CDR1 LNHDA, CDR2 SQIVND (reference sequence). Trimming shortened V by 5 bases and J by 1 base, and 10 bases separated the two germline ends.

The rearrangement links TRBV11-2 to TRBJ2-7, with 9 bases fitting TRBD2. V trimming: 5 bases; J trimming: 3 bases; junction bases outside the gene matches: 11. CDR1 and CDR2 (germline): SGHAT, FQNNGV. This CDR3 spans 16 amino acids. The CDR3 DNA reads TGTGCCAGCAGCCTAAGACTGGCGGGAGGGTTCTACGAGCAGTACTTC. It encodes CASSLRLAGGFYEQYF.

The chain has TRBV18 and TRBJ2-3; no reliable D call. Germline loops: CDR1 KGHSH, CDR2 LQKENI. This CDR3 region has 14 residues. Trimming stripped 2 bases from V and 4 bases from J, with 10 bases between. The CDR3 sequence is CASSPIPGADTQYF. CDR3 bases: TGTGCCAGCTCACCAATCCCCGGAGCAGATACGCAGTATTTT. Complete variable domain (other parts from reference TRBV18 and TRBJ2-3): NAGVMQNPRHLVRRRGQEARLRCSPMKGHSHVYWYRQLPEEGLKFMVYLQKENIIDESGMPKERFSAEFPKEGPSILRIQQVVRGDSAAYFCASSPIPGADTQYFGPGTRLTVL.

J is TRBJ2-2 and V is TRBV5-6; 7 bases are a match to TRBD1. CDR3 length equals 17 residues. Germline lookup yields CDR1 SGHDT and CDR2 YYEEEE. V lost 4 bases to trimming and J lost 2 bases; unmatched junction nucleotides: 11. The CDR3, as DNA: TGTGCCAGCAGCCCCAAGGGACAGATATACAACACCGGGGAGCTGTTTTTT. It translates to CASSPKGQIYNTGELFF.

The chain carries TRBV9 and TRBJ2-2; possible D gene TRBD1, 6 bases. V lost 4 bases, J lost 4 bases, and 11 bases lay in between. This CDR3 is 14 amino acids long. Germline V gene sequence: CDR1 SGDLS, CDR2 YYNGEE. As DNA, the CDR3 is TGTGCCAGCAGCAAAGGACAGATCACCGGGGAGCTGTTTTTT. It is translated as CASSKGQITGELFF.

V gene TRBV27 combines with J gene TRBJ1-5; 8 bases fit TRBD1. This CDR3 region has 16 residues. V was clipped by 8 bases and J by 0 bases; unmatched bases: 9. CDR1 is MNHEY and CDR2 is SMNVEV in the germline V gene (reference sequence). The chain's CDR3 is CASSKDRVYSNQPQHF. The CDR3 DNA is TGTGCCAGCTCAAAGGACAGGGTCTATAGCAATCAGCCCCAGCATTTT.

The CDR3 is CASSFRSGRETQYF. The CDR3 DNA follows: TGTGCCAGCAGTTTTCGGTCAGGGCGAGAGACCCAGTACTTC. V is TRBV28 and J is TRBJ2-5, with D maybe TRBD1 (5 bases). Germline assignment: CDR1 MDHEN and CDR2 SYDVKM. Trimming removed 3 bases at V and 4 bases at J, with 12 bases between. The CDR3 totals 14 residues. The full variable domain, with the rest looked up from reference TRBV28 and TRBJ2-5, is DVKVTQSSRYLVKRTGEKVFLECVQDMDHENMFWYRQDPGLGLRLIYFSYDVKMKEKGDIPEGYSVSREKKERFSLILESASTNQTSMYLCASSFRSGRETQYFGPGTRLLVL.

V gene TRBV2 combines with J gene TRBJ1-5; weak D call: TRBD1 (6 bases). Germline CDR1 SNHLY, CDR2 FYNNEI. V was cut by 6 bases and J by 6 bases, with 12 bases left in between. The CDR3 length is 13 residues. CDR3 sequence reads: CASRQGQAQPQHF. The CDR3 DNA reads TGTGCCAGCAGACAGGGACAAGCTCAGCCCCAGCATTTT.

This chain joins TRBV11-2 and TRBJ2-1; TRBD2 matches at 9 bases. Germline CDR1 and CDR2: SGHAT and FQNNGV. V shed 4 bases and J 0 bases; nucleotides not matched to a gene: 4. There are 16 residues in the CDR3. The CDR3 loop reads CASSSSGGSSYNEQFF. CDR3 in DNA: TGTGCCAGCAGCTCGAGCGGGGGGAGCTCCTACAATGAGCAGTTCTTC.

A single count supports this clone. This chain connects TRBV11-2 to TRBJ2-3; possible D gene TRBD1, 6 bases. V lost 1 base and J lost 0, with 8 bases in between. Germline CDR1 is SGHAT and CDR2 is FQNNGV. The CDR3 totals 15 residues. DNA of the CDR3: TGTGCCAGCAGCTTAGGACAGGTCAGCACAGATACGCAGTATTTT. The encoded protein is CASSLGQVSTDTQYF.

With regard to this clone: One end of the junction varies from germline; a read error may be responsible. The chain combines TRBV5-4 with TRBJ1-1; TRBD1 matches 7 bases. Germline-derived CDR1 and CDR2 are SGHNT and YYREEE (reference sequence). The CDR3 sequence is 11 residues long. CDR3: CASSLKGAPLF. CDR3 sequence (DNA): TGTGCCAGCAGCTTAAAGGGGGCCCCCCTCTTT.

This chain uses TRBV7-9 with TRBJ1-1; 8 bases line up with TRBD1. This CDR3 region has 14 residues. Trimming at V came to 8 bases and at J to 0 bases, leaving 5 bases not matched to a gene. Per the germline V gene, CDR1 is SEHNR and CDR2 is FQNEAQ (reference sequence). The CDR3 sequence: CASRVDRVNTEAFF. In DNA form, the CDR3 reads TGTGCCAGCCGCGTGGACAGGGTGAACACTGAAGCTTTCTTT.

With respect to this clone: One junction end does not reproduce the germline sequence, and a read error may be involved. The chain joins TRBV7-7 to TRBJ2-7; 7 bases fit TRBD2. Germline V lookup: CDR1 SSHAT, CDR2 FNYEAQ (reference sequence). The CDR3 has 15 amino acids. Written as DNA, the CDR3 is TGTGCTAGCAGCTTAGGGGCGGGAGTAGGCTACGAGCAGTACTTC. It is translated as CASSLGAGVGYEQYF.

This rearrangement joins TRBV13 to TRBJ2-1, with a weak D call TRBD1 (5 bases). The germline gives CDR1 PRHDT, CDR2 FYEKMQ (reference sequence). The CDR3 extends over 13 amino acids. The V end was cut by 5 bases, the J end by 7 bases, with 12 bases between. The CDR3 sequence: CASSNDSLNEQFF. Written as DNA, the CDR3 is TGTGCCAGCAGCAACGACAGTCTAAATGAGCAGTTCTTC.

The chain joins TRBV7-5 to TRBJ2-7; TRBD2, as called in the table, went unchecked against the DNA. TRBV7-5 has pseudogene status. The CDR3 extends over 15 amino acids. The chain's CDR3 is CARSLSQHRLAVQYF. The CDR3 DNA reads TGTGCCAGAAGCTTAAGTCAGCACAGGCTAGCGGTGCAGTACTTC.

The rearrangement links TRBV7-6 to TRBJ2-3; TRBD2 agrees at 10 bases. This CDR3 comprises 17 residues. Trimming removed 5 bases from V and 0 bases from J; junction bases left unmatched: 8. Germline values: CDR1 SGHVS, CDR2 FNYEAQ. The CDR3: CASSPRTSGASTDTQYF. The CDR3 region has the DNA TGTGCCAGCAGCCCTAGGACTAGCGGAGCTAGCACAGATACGCAGTATTTT.

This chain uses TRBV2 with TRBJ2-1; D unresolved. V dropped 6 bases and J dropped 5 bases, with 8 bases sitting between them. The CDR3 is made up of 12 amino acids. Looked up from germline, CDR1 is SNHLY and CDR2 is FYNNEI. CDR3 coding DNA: TGTGCCAGCAGGGCAACTAACAATGAGCAGTTCTTC. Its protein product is CASRATNNEQFF.

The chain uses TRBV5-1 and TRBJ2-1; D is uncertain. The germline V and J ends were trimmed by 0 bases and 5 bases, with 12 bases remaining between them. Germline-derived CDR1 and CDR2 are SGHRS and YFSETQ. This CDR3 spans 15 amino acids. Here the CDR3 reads CASSLDWRLDNEQFF. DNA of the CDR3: TGCGCCAGCAGCTTGGATTGGAGACTCGACAATGAGCAGTTCTTC.

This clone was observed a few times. The DNA of the CDR3 is TGCGCCAGCAGCCAAGAAGGGGGCTATCCGAACACTGAAGCTTTCTTT. Residues: CASSQEGGYPNTEAFF. This rearrangement joins TRBV4-3 to TRBJ1-1, with 7 bases that match TRBD1. Trimming at V came to 0 bases and at J to 1 base, leaving 5 bases not matched to a gene. Germline V gene sequence: CDR1 LGHNA, CDR2 YSLEER. There are 16 residues in the CDR3.

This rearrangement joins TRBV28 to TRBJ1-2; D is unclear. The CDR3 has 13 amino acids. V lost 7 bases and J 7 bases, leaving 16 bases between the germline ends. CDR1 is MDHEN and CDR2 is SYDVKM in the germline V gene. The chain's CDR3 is CASTLPRAGGYTF. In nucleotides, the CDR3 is TGTGCCAGCACCCTTCCTAGGGCGGGTGGCTACACCTTC.

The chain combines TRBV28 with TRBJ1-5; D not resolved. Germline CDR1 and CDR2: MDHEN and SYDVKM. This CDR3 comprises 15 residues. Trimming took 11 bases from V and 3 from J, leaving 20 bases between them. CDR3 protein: CAAQERFGFNQPQHF. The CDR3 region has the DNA TGTGCCGCTCAAGAAAGATTCGGTTTCAATCAGCCCCAGCATTTT.

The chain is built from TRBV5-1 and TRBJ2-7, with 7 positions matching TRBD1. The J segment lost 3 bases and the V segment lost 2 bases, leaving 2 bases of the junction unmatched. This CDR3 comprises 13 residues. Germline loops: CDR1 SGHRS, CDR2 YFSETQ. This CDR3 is CASSFDRDYEQYF. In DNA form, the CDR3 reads TGCGCCAGCAGCTTCGACAGGGACTACGAGCAGTACTTC.